Sequencing of this T cell receptor beta chain was carried out in a study of identical twins. Concerning this clonotype: Its antigen is as yet unknown.

The CDR3 loop spans 21 amino acids. Germline values: CDR1 LGHDT, CDR2 YNNKEL (reference sequence). After removal of 0 bases from V and 2 bases from J, the junction contained 15 bases not matched to a gene. Whole-study results and caveats: For out-of-frame alpha sequences shared by twins, low generation probability was in excess.

TCRdb re-called the 5' RACE reads with MiXCR, one entry per CDR3 protein. The sample has approximately 190,000 distinct CDR3 sequences, approximately 15% seen once. Another study also made use of these data, one on T cells expressing NK-cell markers. As that report states: In sorted CD3+CD56+NKG2C+, CD3+CD56+NKG2C- and CD3+CD56-NKG2C+ T cells, TCR beta repertoires were obtained. In several experiments, sorting was restricted to alpha-beta TCR T cells by an anti-gamma-delta TCR antibody. Unclear, still, was the HCMV specificity of the expanded NKG2C+ T cell clones.

Sequences were obtained from CD8+ T cells sorted from blood. The origin of this receptor is a woman aged 18-35 years in good health. This chain joins TRBV3-1 and TRBJ2-3; TRBD2 agrees at 12 bases. CDR3 amino acids: CASSQDLGTSGGLPFTDTQYF. CDR3 bases: TGTGCCAGCAGCCAAGATCTTGGAACTAGCGGGGGGCTACCGTTCACAGATACGCAGTATTTT.